This T cell receptor (beta chain) derives from a study of blood T cells in healthy people across ages (dated by TCRdb to between 2014 and 2017). Broadly, across the study: In model experiments, roughly one uniquely barcoded TCR beta cDNA molecule per two T cells was captured by template switching. To track age-related changes in TCR beta repertoire diversity, the study relied on deep sequencing normalized with unique cDNA molecular identifiers. For two donors (one aged 18 to 29 and one aged 80 or older), the study analyzed two additional independent replicas of 1 million unique cDNA reads from the same blood draw. Four age groups were formed from the donors: young (average approximately 16 years), middle-aged (around 41), aged (about 68) and long-lived (approximately 78).

The library was produced with 5' RACE. Sequencing was performed on an Illumina HiSeq 2500. A second PCR of roughly 7 to 11 cycles was performed with a sample-barcoded 5' primer and a J-beta primer mix. Each TCR beta cDNA molecule received a unique molecular identifier from a template-switch 5' adaptor carrying 12 random nucleotides. At least 2.5 million CDR3-containing paired-end reads were obtained from each sample. First-strand cDNA was synthesized from all RNA with the Mint cDNA synthesis kit, primed by a TRBC-specific oligonucleotide. After uracil-DNA glycosylase treatment, a first 18-cycle PCR used universal primers M1SS and BC2_uni_R on all cDNA. Regarding the original processing steps: Each sample was normalized by randomly selecting 1 million high-quality reads, each carrying a distinct molecular identifier. Instead of being binned into consensus sequences, reads with shared molecular identifiers were discarded. MiTCR, with a Q25 quality threshold and the strictest error-elimination algorithm, was used for CDR3 identification, clonotype clustering and error correction. A nonparametric unseen species model with Euler transformation was used to estimate a lower bound on total TCR beta diversity. TCRdb reran the public reads through fastp at Q25 and MiXCR, keeping productive beta chains. Records with the same CDR3 protein are collapsed into one entry carrying the most frequent genes and DNA. TCRdb, rather than the study authors, made the V and J calls. Here the sample has some 940,000 distinct CDR3 sequences; 29% occur a single time. Of the sample, roughly a tenth is held by the ten largest clones.

The donors were roughly 39 Caucasian individuals from Russia, aged roughly 6 to 100 years, who were systemically healthy. Each donor gave ten milliliters of peripheral blood, drawn into EDTA-treated Vacutainer tubes. Ficoll-Paque density-gradient centrifugation was used to isolate PBMCs, with at least 6.5 million per sample. Total RNA was extracted from PBMCs with Trizol reagent, with at least 5.5 micrograms obtained per sample. For every donor, an aliquot of PBMCs went through flow cytometry to measure the percentages of naive CD45RAhigh/CD27high T cells. V is pared back by 3 bases and J by 4 bases, with 12 bases lying between the germline termini. Spanning cysteine to phenylalanine, the CDR3 consists of 14 amino acids. Only the CDR3 part of the read is kept: 42 bases, read in frame from the first base. CDR1 and CDR2 are drawn from the germline V gene: SNHLY, FYNNEI. As regards this clonotype: The target of this receptor is not known. Qualities for individual bases were not recorded, and no much larger clone is one base off.

What the research found in general, with its limitations: Because the CMV infection status of the donors was unknown, age-related changes in expanded clonotypes may potentially have been confounded. As age increased, observed TCR beta diversity per million T cells dropped in a roughly linear way, and a significant reduction was already evident by age 40. A strong correlation was found between observed TCR beta diversity and the percentage of naive T cells measured by flow cytometry. Total diversity estimates from one million sequenced T cells were considered lower bounds and underestimates. Because profiling used bulk unsorted PBMCs, naive and antigen-experienced compartments could not be compared conclusively. The long-lived group showed more naive CD4+ T cells, fewer expanded clones and increased TCR diversity than the aged group, suggesting age selection.

These data were likewise used in another study, on T cells of mothers and their children. In that second paper, the authors write: Nine systemically healthy Caucasian individuals, comprising three mothers and their six children, were included as donors. cDNA synthesis used all of the extracted RNA, with roughly 1.6 ug of RNA in each 15 ul reaction. Sample barcodes and 2-4 random nucleotides were added via the M1S primer in the second PCR. Over 8 million TCR beta CDR3 reads were obtained for each mother, and approximately 2.9 million reads were obtained for each child. Thymic selection similarly shapes TCR recombination output in related and unrelated pairs, with minor effect from inherited differences. Normalized repertoire overlap in related mother-child pairs was always slightly higher than in unrelated mother-child pairs, but the difference was never significant. No persistent microchimeric T cell clones were detected, at a sensitivity of around 97 clones per million clonotypes. The study used deep NGS to compare TCR beta repertoires of mothers and children, seeking features distinguishing related mother-child pairs from unrelated individuals. Mothers averaged roughly 40 +/- 4 years of age and children averaged about 10 +/- 4 years. Libraries were sequenced on Illumina HiSeq 2000 with 100+100 nt paired-end reads after adapter ligation with NEBNext reagents. To prevent cross-contamination, the mother and child libraries were prepared a month apart and were sequenced in separate runs. For each donor, between roughly 500,000 and 2,100,000 distinct TCR beta clonotypes were identified. Naive TCR beta clonotypes were estimated from low-frequency clonotypes matched to each donor's FACS-determined naive share, without sorting.

Here the chain combines TRBV2 and TRBJ1-2; TRBD1 is a weak D gene call, 5 bases matching. The source is a middle-aged woman in good health. Sequenced sample: blood. The encoded CDR3 is CASSENRGSYGYTF. At the DNA level, the sequence is TGTGCCAGCAGTGAGAATCGGGGCTCCTATGGCTACACCTTC.